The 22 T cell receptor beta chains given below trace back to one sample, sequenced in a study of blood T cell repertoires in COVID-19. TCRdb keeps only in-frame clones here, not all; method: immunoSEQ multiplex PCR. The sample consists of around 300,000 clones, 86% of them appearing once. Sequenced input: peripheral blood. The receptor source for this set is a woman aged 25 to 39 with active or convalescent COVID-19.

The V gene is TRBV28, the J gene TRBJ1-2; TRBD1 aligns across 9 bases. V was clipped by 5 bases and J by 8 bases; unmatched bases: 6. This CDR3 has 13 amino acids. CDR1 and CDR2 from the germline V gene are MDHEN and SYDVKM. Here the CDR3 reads CASSLRDRVGYTF. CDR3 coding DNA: TGTGCCAGCAGTCTACGGGACAGGGTCGGCTACACCTTC.

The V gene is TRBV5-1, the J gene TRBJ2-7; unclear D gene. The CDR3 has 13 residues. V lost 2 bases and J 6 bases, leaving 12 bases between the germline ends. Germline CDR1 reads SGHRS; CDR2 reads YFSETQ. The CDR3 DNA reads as TGCGCCAGCAGCTTCGGGTGGCTTAGCGAGCAGTACTTC. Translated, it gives CASSFGWLSEQYF.

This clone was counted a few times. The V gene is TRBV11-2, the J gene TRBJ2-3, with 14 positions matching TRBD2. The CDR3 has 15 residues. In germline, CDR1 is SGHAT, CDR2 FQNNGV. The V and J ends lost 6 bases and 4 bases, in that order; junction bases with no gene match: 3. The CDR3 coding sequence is TGTGCCAGCAGACCGACTAGCGGGGGGGCAGATACGCAGTATTTT. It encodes CASRPTSGGADTQYF.

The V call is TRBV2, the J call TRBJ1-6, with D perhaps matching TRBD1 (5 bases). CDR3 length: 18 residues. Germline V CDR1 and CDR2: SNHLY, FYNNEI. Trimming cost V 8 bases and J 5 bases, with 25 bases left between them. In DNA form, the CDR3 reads TGTGCCAGCGGGGGGAACAGATACCAATTCACCGATAATTCACCCCTCCACTTT. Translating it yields CASGGNRYQFTDNSPLHF. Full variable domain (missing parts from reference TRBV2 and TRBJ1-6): EPEVTQTPSHQVTQMGQEVILRCVPISNHLYFYWYRQILGQKVEFLVSFYNNEISEKSEIFDDQFSVERPDGSNFTLKIRSTKLEDSAMYFCASGGNRYQFTDNSPLHFGNGTRLTVT.

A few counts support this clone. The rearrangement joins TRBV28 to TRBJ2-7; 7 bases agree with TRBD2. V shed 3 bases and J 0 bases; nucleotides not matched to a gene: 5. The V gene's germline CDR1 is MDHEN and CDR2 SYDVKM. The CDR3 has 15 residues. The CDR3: CASSFHGGSSYEQYF. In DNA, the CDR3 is TGTGCCAGCAGTTTTCACGGGGGGAGCTCCTACGAGCAGTACTTC.

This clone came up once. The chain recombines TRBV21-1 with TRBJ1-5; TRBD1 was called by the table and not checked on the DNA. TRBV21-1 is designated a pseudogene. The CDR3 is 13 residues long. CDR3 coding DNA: TGTGCCAGCAGCACGGCAGGGAATCAGCCCCAGCATTTT. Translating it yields CASSTAGNQPQHF.

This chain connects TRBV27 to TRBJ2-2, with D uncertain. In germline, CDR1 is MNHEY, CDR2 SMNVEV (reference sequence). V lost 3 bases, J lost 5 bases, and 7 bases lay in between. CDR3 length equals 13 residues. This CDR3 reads CASSLSRTGELFF. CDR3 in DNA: TGTGCCAGCAGTTTGAGTCGGACCGGGGAGCTGTTTTTT.

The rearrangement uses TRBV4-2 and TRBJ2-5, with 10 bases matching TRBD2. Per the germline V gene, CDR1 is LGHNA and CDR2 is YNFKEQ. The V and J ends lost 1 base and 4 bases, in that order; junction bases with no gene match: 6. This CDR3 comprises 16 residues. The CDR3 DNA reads TGTGCCAGCAGCCAAGTCCTAGCGGGGGAGCGAGAGACCCAGTACTTC. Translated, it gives CASSQVLAGERETQYF.

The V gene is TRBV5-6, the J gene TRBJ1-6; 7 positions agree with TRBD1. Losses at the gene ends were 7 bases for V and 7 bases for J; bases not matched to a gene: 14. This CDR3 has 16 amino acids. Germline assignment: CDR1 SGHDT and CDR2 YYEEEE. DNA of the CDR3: TGTGCCAGCGCCCCATCCGGGACAGCTAAAAATTCACCCCTCCACTTT. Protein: CASAPSGTAKNSPLHF. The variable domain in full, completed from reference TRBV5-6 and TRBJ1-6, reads DAGVTQSPTHLIKTRGQQVTLRCSPKSGHDTVSWYQQALGQGPQFIFQYYEEEERQRGNFPDRFSGHQFPNYSSELNVNALLLGDSALYLCASAPSGTAKNSPLHFGNGTRLTVT.

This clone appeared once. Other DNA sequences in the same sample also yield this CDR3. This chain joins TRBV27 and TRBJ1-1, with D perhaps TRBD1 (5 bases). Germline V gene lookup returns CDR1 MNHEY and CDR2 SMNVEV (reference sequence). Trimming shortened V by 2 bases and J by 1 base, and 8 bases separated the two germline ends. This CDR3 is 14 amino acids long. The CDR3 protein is CASSLRGGNTEAFF. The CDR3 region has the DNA TGTGCCAGCAGTTTAAGGGGAGGGAACACTGAAGCTTTCTTT.

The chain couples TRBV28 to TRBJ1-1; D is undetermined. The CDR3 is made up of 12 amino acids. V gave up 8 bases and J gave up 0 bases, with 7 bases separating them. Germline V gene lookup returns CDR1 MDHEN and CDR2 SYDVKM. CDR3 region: CASRSMNTEAFF. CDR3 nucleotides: TGTGCCAGCCGTTCAATGAACACTGAAGCTTTCTTT. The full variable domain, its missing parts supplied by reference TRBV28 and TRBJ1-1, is DVKVTQSSRYLVKRTGEKVFLECVQDMDHENMFWYRQDPGLGLRLIYFSYDVKMKEKGDIPEGYSVSREKKERFSLILESASTNQTSMYLCASRSMNTEAFFGQGTRLTVV.

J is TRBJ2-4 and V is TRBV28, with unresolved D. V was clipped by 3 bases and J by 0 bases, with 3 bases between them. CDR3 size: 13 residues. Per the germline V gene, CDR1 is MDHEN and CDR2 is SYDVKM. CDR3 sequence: CASSFLAKNIQYF. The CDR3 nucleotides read TGTGCCAGCAGTTTTCTAGCCAAAAACATTCAGTACTTC. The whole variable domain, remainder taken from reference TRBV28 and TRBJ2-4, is DVKVTQSSRYLVKRTGEKVFLECVQDMDHENMFWYRQDPGLGLRLIYFSYDVKMKEKGDIPEGYSVSREKKERFSLILESASTNQTSMYLCASSFLAKNIQYFGAGTRLSVL.

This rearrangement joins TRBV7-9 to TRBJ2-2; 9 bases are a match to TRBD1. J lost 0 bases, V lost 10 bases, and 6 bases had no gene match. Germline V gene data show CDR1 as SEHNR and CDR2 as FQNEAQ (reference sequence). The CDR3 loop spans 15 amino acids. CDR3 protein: CANHRGPANTGELFF. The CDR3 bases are TGTGCCAACCACAGGGGGCCGGCGAACACCGGGGAGCTGTTTTTT.

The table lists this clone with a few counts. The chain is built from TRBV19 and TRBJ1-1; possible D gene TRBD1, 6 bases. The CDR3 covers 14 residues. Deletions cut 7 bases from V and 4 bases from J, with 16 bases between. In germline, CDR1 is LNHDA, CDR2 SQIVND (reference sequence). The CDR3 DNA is TGTGCCAGTAACAGGGATAGAATAAGCACTGAAGCTTTCTTT. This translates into CASNRDRISTEAFF.

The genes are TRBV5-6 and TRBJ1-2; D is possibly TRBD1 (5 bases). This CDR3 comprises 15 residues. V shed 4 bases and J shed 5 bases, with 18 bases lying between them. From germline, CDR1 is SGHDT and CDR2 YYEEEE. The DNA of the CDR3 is TGTGCCAGCAGCCCAAGGCAGGGTCTACGGTATGGCTACACCTTC. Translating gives CASSPRQGLRYGYTF.

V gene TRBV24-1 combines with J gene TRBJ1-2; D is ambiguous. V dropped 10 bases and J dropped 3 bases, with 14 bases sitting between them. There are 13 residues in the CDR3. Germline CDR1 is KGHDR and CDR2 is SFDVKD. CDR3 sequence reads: CATSRNEDYGYTF. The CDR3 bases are TGTGCCACGAGCAGAAATGAGGACTATGGCTACACCTTC.

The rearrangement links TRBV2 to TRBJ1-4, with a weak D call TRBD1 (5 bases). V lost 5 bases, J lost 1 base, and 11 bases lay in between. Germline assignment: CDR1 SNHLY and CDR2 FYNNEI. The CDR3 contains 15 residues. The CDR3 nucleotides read TGTGCCAGCAGTTCTCAGGGTTTAACTAATGAAAAACTGTTTTTT. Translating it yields CASSSQGLTNEKLFF.

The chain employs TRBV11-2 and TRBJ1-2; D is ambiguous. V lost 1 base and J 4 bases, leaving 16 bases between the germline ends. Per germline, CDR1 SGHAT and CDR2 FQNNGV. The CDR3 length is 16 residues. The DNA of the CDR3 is TGTGCCAGCAGCTTAGTAGTTGGTTATACCACCTATGGCTACACCTTC. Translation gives CASSLVVGYTTYGYTF.

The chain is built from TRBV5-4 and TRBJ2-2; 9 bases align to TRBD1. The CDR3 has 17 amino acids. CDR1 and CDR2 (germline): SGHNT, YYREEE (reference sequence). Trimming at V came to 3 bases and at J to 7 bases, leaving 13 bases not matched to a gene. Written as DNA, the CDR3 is TGTGCCAGCAGCTCGTCGACAGGGGGAAAACGTGGCGGGGAGCTGTTTTTT. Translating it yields CASSSSTGGKRGGELFF. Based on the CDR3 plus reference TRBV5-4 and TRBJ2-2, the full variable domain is ETGVTQSPTHLIKTRGQQVTLRCSSQSGHNTVSWYQQALGQGPQFIFQYYREEENGRGNFPPRFSGLQFPNYSSELNVNALELDDSALYLCASSSSTGGKRGGELFFGEGSRLTVL.

The CDR3 sequence is CAISVGTGSEAFF. In DNA, the CDR3 is TGTGCCATCAGCGTAGGTACAGGTTCTGAAGCTTTCTTT. This chain joins TRBV10-3 and TRBJ1-1, with a possible D match to TRBD1 (5 bases). V lost 6 bases, J lost 6 bases, and 14 bases lay in between. The germline CDR1 and CDR2 sequences are ENHRY and SYGVKD. This CDR3 is built from 13 residues.

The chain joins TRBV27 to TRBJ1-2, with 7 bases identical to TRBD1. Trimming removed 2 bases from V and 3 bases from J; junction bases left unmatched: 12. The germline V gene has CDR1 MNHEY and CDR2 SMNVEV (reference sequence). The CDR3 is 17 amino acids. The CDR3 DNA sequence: TGTGCCAGCAGTTTACGGACTTTGAGGGGGCTCCACTATGGCTACACCTTC. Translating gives CASSLRTLRGLHYGYTF.

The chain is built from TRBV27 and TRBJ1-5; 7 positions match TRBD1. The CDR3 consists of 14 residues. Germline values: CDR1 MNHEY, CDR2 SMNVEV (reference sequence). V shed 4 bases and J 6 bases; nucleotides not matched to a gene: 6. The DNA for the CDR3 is TGTGCCAGCAGTTCCGACAGGGCTGGTCAGCCCCAGCATTTT. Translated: CASSSDRAGQPQHF.